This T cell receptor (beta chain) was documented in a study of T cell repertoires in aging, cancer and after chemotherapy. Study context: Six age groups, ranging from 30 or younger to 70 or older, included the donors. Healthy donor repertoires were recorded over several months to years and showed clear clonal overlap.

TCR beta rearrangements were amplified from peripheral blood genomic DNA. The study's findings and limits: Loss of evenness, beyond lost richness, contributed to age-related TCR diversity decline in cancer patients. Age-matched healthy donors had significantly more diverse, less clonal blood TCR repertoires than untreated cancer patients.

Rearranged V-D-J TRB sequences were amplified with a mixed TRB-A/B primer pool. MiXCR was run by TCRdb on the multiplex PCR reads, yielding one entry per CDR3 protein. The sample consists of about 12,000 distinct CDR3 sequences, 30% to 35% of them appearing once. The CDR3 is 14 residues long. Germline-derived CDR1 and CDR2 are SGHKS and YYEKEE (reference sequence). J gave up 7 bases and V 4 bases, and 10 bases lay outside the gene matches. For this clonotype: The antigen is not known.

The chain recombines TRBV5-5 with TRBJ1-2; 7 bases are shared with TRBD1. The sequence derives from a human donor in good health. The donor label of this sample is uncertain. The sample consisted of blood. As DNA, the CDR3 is TGTGCCAGCAGCCAAGACAGGGTGGGGTTTGGCTACACCTTC. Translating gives CASSQDRVGFGYTF.